This TCR beta chain was sequenced in a study of PD-1 blockade in classical Hodgkin lymphoma. TCRdb keeps only in-frame clones here, not all; method: immunoSEQ multiplex PCR. The sample holds roughly 100,000 clones, around four fifths seen once. Study-level results: Reasons behind the repertoire differences stay unclear, perhaps disease activity or earlier therapy. Complete responders entered with baseline diversity on par with newly diagnosed patients, the results showed.

The time point was: cycle 4 day 1 (C4D1), after 6 weeks of nivolumab. Exposure to brentuximab vedotin varied, and each patient had relapsed following autologous stem cell transplantation. In regard to this clone: Antigen: not known.

Trimming stripped 0 bases from V and 7 bases from J, with 14 bases between. This CDR3 is 15 amino acids long. Germline V lookup: CDR1 SGHVS, CDR2 FQNEAQ. The material was peripheral blood mononuclear cells (PBMCs), obtained before the fourth cycle of nivolumab. The chain carries TRBV7-8 and TRBJ2-3; TRBD1 is a possible D gene (5 bases). The receptor was isolated from a human donor with classical Hodgkin lymphoma. The CDR3 region has the DNA TGTGCCAGCAGCTTAGCGGGCAGGGCGACGAATACGCAGTATTTT. Translation: CASSLAGRATNTQYF.